This record looks at one TCR beta chain sequence and its context. This receptor's antigen is unknown. One base away there is no much larger clone; base qualities are not given. These data come from a study of control samples from healthy donors and cancer patients (TCRdb year 2020). The receptor library was made with the immunoSEQ multiplex PCR assay. TCRdb mirrors the immuneACCESS table, restricted to in-frame sequences. Some clones are absent from its copies; in checked studies, under half trace to an unresolved V gene, and the reason for the others is unknown. The sample includes 100,000 to 150,000 clones, with approximately 92% observed a single time. In total, the top ten clones hold around 2.5% of the sample. V drops 0 bases and J drops 9 bases, leaving 12 bases in between. Reading from cysteine to phenylalanine, the CDR3 counts 13 amino acids. The only DNA kept is the CDR3, 39 bases in frame from the first base. The germline V gene (reference sequence) specifies GTSNPN as CDR1 and SVGIG as CDR2.

The sample comprised blood. The sequence came from a young man in good health. The receptor chain draws on TRBV30 and TRBJ1-5; the D gene lacks a confident call. The CDR3 amino acid sequence is: CAWSVSPEGPQHF. The sequenced DNA: TGTGCCTGGAGTGTTAGTCCCGAGGGGCCCCAGCATTTT.